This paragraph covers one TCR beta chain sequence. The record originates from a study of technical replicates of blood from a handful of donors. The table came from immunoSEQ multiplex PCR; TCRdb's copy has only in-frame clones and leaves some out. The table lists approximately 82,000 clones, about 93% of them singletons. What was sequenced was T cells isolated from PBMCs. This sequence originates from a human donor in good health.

CDR3 region: CASRGGQGLYEAFF. The CDR3 nucleotides read TGCGCCAGCCGAGGGGGACAGGGTCTTTATGAAGCTTTCTTT. The chain joins TRBV5-1 to TRBJ1-1, with 9 bases identical to TRBD1. Germline CDR1 and CDR2: SGHRS and YFSETQ. V dropped 7 bases and J dropped 7; count of bases not matched to a gene: 11. This CDR3 region has 14 residues.